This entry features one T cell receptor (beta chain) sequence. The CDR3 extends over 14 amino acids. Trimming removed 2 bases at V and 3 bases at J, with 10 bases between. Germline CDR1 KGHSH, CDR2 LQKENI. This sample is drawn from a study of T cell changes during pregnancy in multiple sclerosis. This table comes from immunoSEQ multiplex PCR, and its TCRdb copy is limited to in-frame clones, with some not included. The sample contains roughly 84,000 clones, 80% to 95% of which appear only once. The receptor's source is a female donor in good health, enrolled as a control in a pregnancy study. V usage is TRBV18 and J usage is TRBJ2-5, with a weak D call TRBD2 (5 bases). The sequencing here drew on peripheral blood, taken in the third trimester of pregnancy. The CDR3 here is CASSPNQAEETQYF. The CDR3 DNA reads TGTGCCAGCTCACCAAACCAAGCGGAAGAGACCCAGTACTTC.